This T cell receptor (gamma chain) originates from a study of γδ T cells in repeated Plasmodium falciparum infection (dated by TCRdb to about 2021). Broadly, across the study: The natural-infection arm enrolled Malian children exposed to intense seasonal malaria transmission and compared the Malian children with Australian children matched for age and gender. Four controlled human malaria infections were administered to five or six malaria-naive U.S. adults over around 600 days by bites from P. falciparum NF54-infected Anopheles stephensi mosquitoes. Samples were collected from controlled-infection subjects at baseline, immediately before selected infections, and 21 days after each infection. Malian gammadelta TCR repertoires were analysed cross-sectionally during no-transmission periods and were analysed longitudinally across acute febrile malaria episodes. The study examined how repeated Plasmodium falciparum infection shapes the human gammadelta T cell repertoire, using natural infection in Mali and controlled human malaria infection.

Vgamma9/Vdelta2+ and Vdelta2-negative gammadelta T cell populations were flow-sorted from peripheral blood mononuclear cells for bulk TCR repertoire analysis. What the study reported, not specific to this receptor: Repeated controlled infections appeared to drive waves of new clonotype selection in Vdelta2-negative, largely Vdelta1+, gammadelta TCR repertoires. Vdelta2-negative gammadelta TCR repertoires from Malian children appeared more clonally expanded, less diverse and less shared than those of Australian children. Generalizability was limited because the Malian cohort was drawn from a small rural village of predominantly one ethnic group. Because the controlled-infection cohort was small, analysis of inter-individual variability in gammadelta T cell responses was limited. Vgamma9/Vdelta2+ TCR repertoires kept a highly stable polyclonal repertoire across time and infection, and many TCRgamma sequences overlapped between individuals.

This clone was seen many times. What this receptor recognizes is not known. The likely explanation is a read error, given a far larger clone one base away. This sample also contains other DNA sequences that code for the same CDR3. The library was made by multiplex PCR. Sequencing took place on an Illumina MiSeq. Both TCR gamma (TRG) and TCR delta (TRD) chains were sequenced from each sorted gammadelta T cell sample. Concerning the study's data processing: The repertoire analyses drew on clonotype tree plots, the accumulated frequency of the top 20 clonotypes, and diversity index (DI) and D75 metrics. TCRdb processed the public reads again with the CATT caller, after which rows with matching DNA were combined. The V and J calls here are based on TCRdb, not the publication. This sample holds roughly 32,000 gamma-chain clones; more than 1.4% were observed only once. 19% of the sample lies in the top ten.

The germline V gene (reference sequence) provides CDR1 GITISATS and CDR2 ISYDGTV. The V end gives up 3 bases and the J end 7 bases, leaving 15 bases in the junction not matched to a gene. Reading from cysteine to phenylalanine, the CDR3 counts 15 amino acids. This entry keeps only the CDR3 DNA: 45 bases, framed from base 1. This sequence originates from a pool of human donors (malaria-infected and uninfected, not separated). This receptor chain uses TRGV9 and TRGJ1 or TRGJ2. The J gene was not available in TCRdb and was assigned here by matching the DNA to germline segments. The sample comprised gamma-delta T cells from blood. The DNA reads as follows: TGTGCCTTGTGGGAGCCTCGCCTGGGGTCCTATAAGAAACTCTTT. This is translated as CALWEPRLGSYKKLF.